This T cell receptor (beta chain) appears in the sequencing data of a study of T cells in Graves' hyperthyroidism and ophthalmopathy. Graves' hyperthyroidism showing no ophthalmopathy progression within 18 months was considered stable. Reasons for excluding patients were uncontrolled infection, other autoimmune disease, pregnancy or lactation. Diagnoses were established using clinical symptoms, serum thyroxine and TRAb, thyroid ultrasound and orbital computed tomography. The authors obtained PBMCs from more than 8 ml of fresh peripheral blood. Deletions cut 4 bases from V and 0 bases from J, with 6 bases between. Germline assignment: CDR1 DFQATT and CDR2 SNEGSKA (reference sequence). The CDR3 runs to 12 residues. RNA transcripts served as the template for amplifying TCR beta CDR3 regions. During a first-round RT-PCR of the TCR CDR3, the HTBI primer set was used. TCRdb ran MiXCR on the multiplex PCR reads and lists one entry per CDR3 protein. This table holds about 400,000 distinct CDR3 sequences, approximately 13% found once.

The chain combines TRBV20-1 with TRBJ1-1; D remains unclear. The sample taken for sequencing was blood. The receptor was isolated from a woman under 30 with Graves' hyperthyroidism. The DNA of the CDR3 is TGCAGTGCTACCCCATTGAACACTGAAGCTTTCTTT. Amino acid sequence: CSATPLNTEAFF.